This entry lists 23 T cell receptor beta chains sequenced from one sample in a study of cytomegalovirus exposure and HLA in healthy donors. Using immunoSEQ multiplex PCR, the repertoire was profiled, and TCRdb retains in-frame clones only, with some absent. This table holds over 200,000 clones, around 89% found once. Sequencing input: PBMCs. All receptors derive from a young woman in good health and CMV-seronegative.

The chain has TRBV28 and TRBJ2-1, with D possibly TRBD2 on 5 matching bases. This CDR3 comprises 15 residues. V dropped 4 bases and J dropped 0 bases, with 10 bases sitting between them. The germline gives CDR1 MDHEN, CDR2 SYDVKM. CDR3 region: CASSSTISSYNEQFF. The CDR3 coding sequence is TGTGCCAGCAGTTCGACTATTTCCTCCTACAATGAGCAGTTCTTC.

The chain has TRBV7-9 and TRBJ1-5; 7 bases match TRBD1. With 1 base clipped from V and 5 bases from J, the junction kept 5 bases outside the gene matches. The CDR3 is made up of 15 amino acids. The germline gives CDR1 SEHNR, CDR2 FQNEAQ (reference sequence). The CDR3: CASSLVEGTDQPQHF. CDR3 in DNA: TGTGCCAGCAGCTTAGTTGAGGGGACAGATCAGCCCCAGCATTTT.

The chain is built from TRBV27 and TRBJ1-2; the match to TRBD1 covers 9 bases. Per the germline V gene, CDR1 is MNHEY and CDR2 is SMNVEV (reference sequence). V lost 4 bases to trimming and J lost 4 bases; unmatched junction nucleotides: 4. There are 14 residues in the CDR3. The CDR3 reads CASSSRDRVYGYTF. CDR3 nucleotide sequence: TGTGCCAGCAGTTCTAGGGACAGGGTCTATGGCTACACCTTC.

The rearrangement links TRBV2 to TRBJ2-7; TRBD1 aligns across 9 bases. The germline gives CDR1 SNHLY, CDR2 FYNNEI. V trimming: 8 bases; J trimming: 2 bases; junction bases outside the gene matches: 7. The CDR3 is 14 residues long. The CDR3 coding sequence is TGTGCCAGCCGACCGGGACAGGGACCCTACGAGCAGTACGTC. The encoded protein is CASRPGQGPYEQYV.

The chain couples TRBV21-1 to TRBJ2-7; TRBD1, as called in the table, went unchecked against the DNA. TRBV21-1 is a recognized pseudogene. The CDR3 totals 16 residues. The CDR3 loop is CASSKAGEGQGYEQYV. In DNA form, the CDR3 reads TGTGCCAGCAGCAAAGCCGGAGAGGGACAGGGGTACGAGCAGTACGTC.

The rearrangement links TRBV7-2 to TRBJ1-2; TRBD1 agrees at 7 bases. Looked up from germline, CDR1 is SGHTA and CDR2 is FQGNSA. The CDR3 length is 14 residues. Losses at the gene ends were 0 bases for V and 7 bases for J; bases not matched to a gene: 5. CDR3 nucleotides: TGTGCCAGCAGCTTAGCGGTGACAGGGACTGGCTACACCTTC. Amino acid sequence: CASSLAVTGTGYTF.

This clone was seen just once. V and J are TRBV28 and TRBJ1-6, with a possible D match to TRBD1 (6 bases). Between the trimmed V and J ends, which lost 3 bases and 8 bases, there was a span of 17 bases. The CDR3 covers 16 residues. CDR1 is MDHEN, CDR2 SYDVKM, per germline. The CDR3 sequence is CASSFHTGTQDSPLHF. The CDR3 DNA is TGTGCCAGCAGTTTTCACACAGGGACCCAGGATTCACCCCTCCACTTT.

This clone was detected a few times. The J gene is TRBJ1-4, the V gene TRBV27, with 7 positions matching TRBD1. The junction had 6 bases not matched to a gene; V was cut back by 8 bases and J by 6 bases. Germline CDR1 and CDR2: MNHEY and SMNVEV (reference sequence). The CDR3 loop spans 13 amino acids. In DNA, the CDR3 is TGTGCCAGCCAAGGGGGCTGGGATGAAAAACTGTTTTTT. Translating it yields CASQGGWDEKLFF.

V gene TRBV5-5 combines with J gene TRBJ1-4, with 9 bases that match TRBD1. Germline loops: CDR1 SGHKS, CDR2 YYEKEE (reference sequence). This CDR3 region has 16 residues. The junction had 8 bases not matched to a gene; V was cut back by 3 bases and J by 5 bases. The CDR3 DNA reads as TGTGCCAGCAGCTGGGGACAGGGCAGAGTCAATGAAAAACTGTTTTTT. Amino acids: CASSWGQGRVNEKLFF.

This chain links TRBV18 with TRBJ2-2; tentatively, D is TRBD1 (7 bases). Trimming removed 6 bases from V and 1 base from J, with 15 bases in between. This CDR3 is built from 16 residues. Germline V CDR1 and CDR2: KGHSH, LQKENI. CDR3: CASSRDRLVNTGELFF. CDR3 nucleotide sequence: TGTGCCAGCTCGCGGGACAGACTAGTGAACACCGGGGAGCTGTTTTTT. The full variable domain, completed using reference TRBV18 and TRBJ2-2, is NAGVMQNPRHLVRRRGQEARLRCSPMKGHSHVYWYRQLPEEGLKFMVYLQKENIIDESGMPKERFSAEFPKEGPSILRIQQVVRGDSAAYFCASSRDRLVNTGELFFGEGSRLTVL.

The CDR3 coding sequence is TGTGCGGAGTCCACCTACCGGGCCGGGGAGCTGTTTTTT. This gives the protein CAESTYRAGELFF. The chain joins TRBV30 to TRBJ2-2, with D unresolved. Germline loops: CDR1 GTSNPN, CDR2 SVGIG (reference sequence). The CDR3 totals 13 residues.

The gene calls are TRBV19 and TRBJ2-7; 8 bases line up with TRBD2. CDR3 length: 13 amino acids. From germline, CDR1 is LNHDA and CDR2 SQIVND (reference sequence). The J segment lost 5 bases and the V segment lost 6 bases, leaving 6 bases of the junction unmatched. The CDR3 DNA reads TGTGCCAGTAGCGGAGGACTAGCCCACGAGCAGTACTTC. This sequence encodes CASSGGLAHEQYF.

V is TRBV2 and J is TRBJ1-5, with 7 bases lining up with TRBD1. V dropped 4 bases and J dropped 2; count of bases not matched to a gene: 2. Germline lookup yields CDR1 SNHLY and CDR2 FYNNEI. CDR3 length: 14 amino acids. The DNA for the CDR3 is TGTGCCAGCAGTGGGCAGGGGGGCAATCAGCCCCAGCATTTT. This gives the protein CASSGQGGNQPQHF. Complete variable domain (other parts from reference TRBV2 and TRBJ1-5): EPEVTQTPSHQVTQMGQEVILRCVPISNHLYFYWYRQILGQKVEFLVSFYNNEISEKSEIFDDQFSVERPDGSNFTLKIRSTKLEDSAMYFCASSGQGGNQPQHFGDGTRLSIL.

The rearrangement uses TRBV5-4 and TRBJ1-4, with TRBD1 as a possible D gene (6 bases). The CDR3 runs 13 residues. The V and J ends lost 9 bases and 2 bases respectively, with 11 bases between them. Germline lookup yields CDR1 SGHNT and CDR2 YYREEE (reference sequence). The CDR3 DNA is TGTGCCACCTACCAGGGGACTAATGAAAAACTGTTTTTT. Protein product: CATYQGTNEKLFF.

The rearrangement uses TRBV6-6 and TRBJ2-7, with 9 nucleotides matching TRBD1. CDR3 size: 13 residues. In germline, CDR1 is MNHNY, CDR2 SVGAGI (reference sequence). V was clipped by 6 bases and J by 7 bases; unmatched bases: 7. CDR3 sequence reads: CASRMQGQGEQYF. CDR3 DNA: TGTGCCAGCAGGATGCAAGGACAGGGGGAGCAGTACTTC.

This clone was picked up one time. The rearrangement joins TRBV5-6 to TRBJ2-7; 8 nucleotides line up with TRBD1. CDR1 is SGHDT and CDR2 is YYEEEE in the germline V gene. Germline trimming cut 3 bases from V and 0 bases from J; bases unmatched to any gene: 11. CDR3 size: 17 residues. The CDR3 here is CASSSPTGATSSYEQYF. The CDR3 DNA sequence: TGTGCCAGCAGCTCACCGACAGGGGCCACTAGCTCCTACGAGCAGTACTTC.

This chain uses TRBV6-1 with TRBJ2-1; 8 bases are a match to TRBD2. The V gene end was trimmed by 3 bases and the J gene end by 7 bases; junction bases not matched to a gene: 17. Per the germline V gene, CDR1 is MNHNS and CDR2 is SASEGT. CDR3 length: 18 residues. The CDR3 is CASSERRGAFATRNEQFF. CDR3 in DNA: TGTGCCAGCAGTGAGAGGCGGGGGGCCTTCGCGACTAGGAATGAGCAGTTCTTC.

The rearrangement joins TRBV7-9 to TRBJ2-7, with D perhaps matching TRBD1 (5 bases). CDR3 size: 16 residues. Trimming removed 1 base at V and 0 bases at J, with 13 bases between. Germline-derived CDR1 and CDR2 are SEHNR and FQNEAQ (reference sequence). CDR3: CASSLGGRLGSYEQYF. As DNA, the CDR3 is TGTGCCAGCAGCTTAGGGGGCAGGTTGGGCTCCTACGAGCAGTACTTC.

This chain connects TRBV7-2 to TRBJ1-2, with 10 bases that match TRBD1. With V trimmed by 1 base and J by 6 bases, 8 bases remained unmatched. CDR3 length: 16 amino acids. Germline-derived CDR1 and CDR2 are SGHTA and FQGNSA. In DNA form, the CDR3 reads TGTGCCAGCAGCTTAGTATCGGACAGGGGGTTAAATGGCTACACCTTC. It yields the protein CASSLVSDRGLNGYTF.

This clone has just a few counts. The chain has TRBV6-6 and TRBJ1-5; 8 positions match TRBD1. The CDR3 sequence is 14 residues long. The V and J ends lost 5 bases and 7 bases, in that order; junction bases with no gene match: 7. Germline values: CDR1 MNHNY, CDR2 SVGAGI (reference sequence). The CDR3 loop reads CASSDGQGVQPQHF. The CDR3 region has the DNA TGTGCCAGCAGTGACGGACAGGGTGTCCAGCCCCAGCATTTT.

This chain uses TRBV19 with TRBJ1-1, with 9 bases aligning to TRBD1. V trimming: 9 bases; J trimming: 2 bases; junction bases outside the gene matches: 4. The CDR3 contains 13 residues. Germline V gene lookup returns CDR1 LNHDA and CDR2 SQIVND (reference sequence). CDR3 loop: CASGTGLNTEAFF. The DNA of the CDR3 is TGTGCCAGCGGGACAGGGCTTAACACTGAAGCTTTCTTT.

This clone has a single count. The chain has TRBV30 and TRBJ2-3; 9 bases fit TRBD2. CDR3 length: 17 amino acids. After removal of 5 bases from V and 6 bases from J, the junction contained 18 bases not matched to a gene. CDR1 and CDR2 from the germline V gene are GTSNPN and SVGIG (reference sequence). The CDR3 protein is CAWLRWGLAGGRDTQYF. In DNA, the CDR3 is TGTGCCTGGCTTCGGTGGGGTCTGGCGGGGGGGCGTGATACGCAGTATTTT.

This sequence joins TRBV18 and TRBJ2-3; D unresolved. The germline V gene has CDR1 KGHSH and CDR2 LQKENI. V was cut by 3 bases and J by 1 base, with 11 bases left in between. There are 15 residues in the CDR3. The CDR3 sequence is CASSPRNSRTDTQYF. The CDR3 DNA follows: TGTGCCAGCTCACCGAGAAACAGCCGCACAGATACGCAGTATTTT.